The clone carrying this T cell receptor beta chain has just one count. As yet, its antigen is unknown. Both 60 Vbeta primers and 13 Jbeta primers went into the PCR. In the original workflow: About 11 million of tens of millions of unique TCR beta chains were shared, per a later count. Generated by immunoSEQ multiplex PCR, the TCRdb table keeps only in-frame clones and is missing some. That table furnishes V, J and clone size, whereas the DNA furnished D and trimming. The table records about 110,000 clones, approximately 80% of them present only once. This record belongs to a study of cytomegalovirus exposure and HLA in healthy donors. Study-wide results and caveats: For most TCR sequences rarity was the rule, although some public TCRs occurred in many donors. After further analysis at a later stage, 15,000 to 20,000 TCR beta sequences were associated with HLA alleles at 0.05 false discovery rate. Common viral pathogens (according to a later analysis) appeared linked to several of the most significant clusters.

The sequence was collected from a man between 50 and 59 years old in good health and CMV-seronegative. Sample: PBMCs.

The CDR3 is CASSYRGGTEAFF. CDR3 DNA: TGTGCCAGCAGTTACCGAGGGGGTACTGAAGCTTTCTTT. The chain uses TRBV6-6 and TRBJ1-1, with D perhaps TRBD1 (6 bases). The CDR3 is 13 residues long. The ends were cut back, 2 bases at V and 5 bases at J, with 9 bases in the middle. Germline loops: CDR1 MNHNY, CDR2 SVGAGI (reference sequence).